The clone carrying this TCR beta chain occurred a few times. The antigen is not known. This sample is part of a study of identical twins. Study-wide findings and caveats: The study found weaker excess twin sharing in beta out-of-frame sequences. The study found that models underestimated out-of-frame TCR alpha sharing in monozygotic twins. Carriage of fewer insertions was seen in abundant cord blood beta clonotypes, whereas memory repertoires showed none.

Template switching introduced a universal primer site, and the cDNA bore unique molecular identifiers. TCRdb independently ran MiXCR on the 5' RACE reads; one entry per CDR3 protein. The sample shows fewer than 650,000 distinct CDR3 sequences, just over 7% of them seen only once. The CDR3 loop spans 16 amino acids. Germline assignment: CDR1 SGHVS and CDR2 FQNEAQ. The V end lost 3 bases, the J end lost 2 bases, and 15 bases lay between the germline ends. Another study also made use of these data, one on yellow fever vaccine responses in identical twins.

The sequencing input was PBMCs. This clonotype was sampled from a woman between 18 and 29 years old in good health. The rearrangement joins TRBV7-8 to TRBJ2-3, with a weak D call TRBD2 (6 bases). The chain's CDR3 is CASSLGTASTTDTQYF. CDR3 in DNA: TGTGCCAGCAGCTTGGGGACTGCAAGTACCACAGATACGCAGTATTTT.